This T cell receptor (beta chain) was recovered during a study of regulatory T cells. Amplification used 52 TRBV primers and 13 TRBJ primers. TCRdb's table, derived via immunoSEQ multiplex PCR, lists solely in-frame clones and lacks some. Of 20,000 to 25,000 clones listed, 70% to 90% are singletons. A remark on this clone: Its antigen is unknown.

Germline V gives CDR1 GTSNPN, CDR2 SVGIG (reference sequence). This CDR3 is built from 14 residues. Trimming at V came to 5 bases and at J to 9 bases, leaving 10 bases not matched to a gene. Study-wide points: In CD3G-deficient patients, conventional CD4+ T cells were enriched for hydrophobic CDR3 residues at positions 6 and 7.

Sorting split CD4+ cells into CD25-high CD127-low Tregs and CD25-low CD127-high conventional T cells. Sequencing was carried out using conventional CD4+ T cells sorted from blood. The sequence came from a child aged 5-17 years with CD3G deficiency. This chain links TRBV30 with TRBJ2-1; TRBD2 matches at 10 bases. The CDR3, as DNA: TGTGCCTGGGGACCCCCTAGCGGGAGAGCTGAGCAGTTCTTC. This translates into CAWGPPSGRAEQFF.